These 16 T cell receptor beta chains came from one sample sequenced in a study of cytomegalovirus exposure and HLA in healthy donors. The primer mix had 60 Vbeta and 13 Jbeta primers. Produced via immunoSEQ multiplex PCR; TCRdb's table is partial and in-frame only. The table includes 150,000 to 160,000 clones, 82% detected once. Sequences were obtained from PBMCs. The receptors stem from a woman aged 50 to 60 in good health and CMV-seropositive.

This clone was detected only once. The gene calls are TRBV7-9 and TRBJ2-2; D remains ambiguous. The CDR3 loop spans 13 amino acids. CDR1 is SEHNR and CDR2 is FQNEAQ in the germline V gene (reference sequence). Between the trimmed V and J ends, which lost 5 bases and 1 base, there was a span of 5 bases. Here the CDR3 reads CASSPRNTGELFF. CDR3 bases: TGTGCCAGCAGCCCGCGGAACACCGGGGAGCTGTTTTTT. The variable domain in full, with the rest retrieved from reference TRBV7-9 and TRBJ2-2, is DTGVSQNPRHKITKRGQNVTFRCDPISEHNRLYWYRQTLGQGPEFLTYFQNEAQLEKSRLLSDRFSAERPKGSFSTLEIQRTEQGDSAMYLCASSPRNTGELFFGEGSRLTVL.

This rearrangement joins TRBV5-4 to TRBJ2-1; D is undetermined. The CDR3 totals 13 residues. V was pared by 7 bases and J by 0 bases, with 8 bases between. The germline gives CDR1 SGHNT, CDR2 YYREEE (reference sequence). Here the CDR3 reads CASGEDSYNEQFF. CDR3 nucleotide sequence: TGTGCCAGCGGCGAGGACTCCTACAATGAGCAGTTCTTC.

V usage is TRBV4-1 and J usage is TRBJ1-1; D not certain. Trimming left V 11 bases short and J 6 bases short, with 31 bases between. There are 17 residues in the CDR3. The germline V gene encodes CDR1 MGHRA and CDR2 YSYEKL. The CDR3 sequence is CARAWRVRLGWVPEAFF. Written as DNA, the CDR3 is TGCGCCCGAGCATGGAGGGTCCGACTTGGTTGGGTGCCTGAAGCTTTCTTT.

This chain connects TRBV19 to TRBJ2-1, with TRBD1 identical over 7 bases. V shed 10 bases, J shed 0 bases, and the junction held 9 bases outside the gene matches. CDR1 and CDR2 (germline): LNHDA, SQIVND (reference sequence). This CDR3 comprises 15 residues. The CDR3 loop reads CATRDSTRSYNEQFF. CDR3 DNA: TGTGCCACTCGGGACAGCACTCGCTCCTACAATGAGCAGTTCTTC.

The rearrangement uses TRBV7-9 and TRBJ1-5; 10 nucleotides align to TRBD1. V was pared by 4 bases and J by 2 bases, with 5 bases of the junction left unmatched. This CDR3 has 16 amino acids. CDR1 and CDR2 from the germline V gene are SEHNR and FQNEAQ (reference sequence). The CDR3 sequence is CASSSGTGAGNQPQHF. CDR3 DNA: TGTGCCAGCAGCTCAGGGACAGGGGCCGGCAATCAGCCCCAGCATTTT.

The chain links TRBV11-2 to TRBJ2-7; the match to TRBD2 covers 8 bases. The V segment lost 3 bases and the J segment 1 base; nucleotides outside the gene matches: 5. The CDR3 runs 15 residues. Germline V CDR1 and CDR2: SGHAT, FQNNGV. In nucleotides, the CDR3 is TGTGCCAGCAGCTTGAGCGGGGGTCCTTCCTACGAGCAGTACTTC. This translates into CASSLSGGPSYEQYF. Looking up the rest from reference TRBV11-2 and TRBJ2-7 gives the full variable domain: EAGVAQSPRYKIIEKRQSVAFWCNPISGHATLYWYQQILGQGPKLLIQFQNNGVVDDSQLPKDRFSAERLKGVDSTLKIQPAKLEDSAVYLCASSLSGGPSYEQYFGPGTRLTVT.

The chain joins TRBV30 to TRBJ2-7; the D gene is possibly TRBD1 (5 bases). The germline V and J ends were trimmed by 0 bases and 4 bases, with 13 bases remaining between them. CDR3 length equals 14 residues. The germline V gene encodes CDR1 GTSNPN and CDR2 SVGIG (reference sequence). The CDR3 here is CAWSVVGRDYEQYF. CDR3 sequence (DNA): TGTGCCTGGAGTGTAGTTGGCAGGGATTACGAGCAGTACTTC.

V and J are TRBV5-1 and TRBJ2-1; TRBD2 aligns across 9 bases. The CDR3 loop spans 16 amino acids. CDR1 SGHRS and CDR2 YFSETQ come from the germline V gene. With 2 bases clipped from V and 7 bases from J, the junction kept 10 bases outside the gene matches. The CDR3 reads CASSFPSGAAGNEQFF. DNA of the CDR3: TGCGCCAGCAGCTTCCCTAGCGGGGCCGCAGGGAATGAGCAGTTCTTC.

A remark on this clone: The sample carries other DNA sequences with the same CDR3. The V and J genes are TRBV5-1 and TRBJ1-1; D remains unclear. The CDR3 is 13 residues long. V lost 1 base to trimming and J lost 1 base, with 5 bases between them. Germline values: CDR1 SGHRS, CDR2 YFSETQ. The CDR3 loop is CASSLRENTEAFF. CDR3 in DNA: TGCGCCAGCAGCTTGCGGGAGAACACTGAAGCTTTCTTT.

This chain connects TRBV7-9 to TRBJ1-6, with 7 nucleotides matching TRBD1. After removal of 5 bases from V and 0 bases from J, the junction contained 10 bases not matched to a gene. This CDR3 is built from 18 residues. Germline values: CDR1 SEHNR, CDR2 FQNEAQ (reference sequence). The CDR3 coding sequence is TGTGCCAGCAGCACCCGAGACAGGGACGACTCCTATAATTCACCCCTCCACTTT. Translation gives CASSTRDRDDSYNSPLHF.

J is TRBJ1-1 and V is TRBV27, with 10 bases fitting TRBD1. Germline lookup yields CDR1 MNHEY and CDR2 SMNVEV (reference sequence). The CDR3 has 16 amino acids. V gave up 5 bases and J gave up 4 bases; unmatched junction bases: 10. CDR3 sequence (DNA): TGTGCCAGCAGTCCCCGACAGGGGGCGGGTGGCACTGAAGCTTTCTTT. Its translation: CASSPRQGAGGTEAFF.

The V call is TRBV29-1, the J call TRBJ1-1; 8 bases map to TRBD1. The germline V gene has CDR1 SQVTM and CDR2 ANQGSEA. V dropped 8 bases and J dropped 7; count of bases not matched to a gene: 18. The CDR3 is made up of 15 amino acids. The CDR3 sequence is CSISGGGAHGGEAFF. CDR3 in DNA: TGCAGCATTTCAGGGGGCGGCGCCCACGGGGGTGAAGCTTTCTTT.

V gene TRBV21-1 combines with J gene TRBJ2-7; TRBD1 is the table's D call and was not checked against the DNA. TRBV21-1 is listed as a pseudogene. The CDR3 totals 15 residues. CDR3 amino acids: CASSARDRGPYEQYF. In DNA, the CDR3 is TGTGCCAGCAGCGCTCGGGACAGGGGGCCCTACGAGCAGTACTTC.

The genes are TRBV11-2 and TRBJ2-7; 7 nucleotides agree with TRBD2. The V gene end was trimmed by 3 bases and the J gene end by 5 bases; junction bases not matched to a gene: 1. CDR1 is SGHAT and CDR2 is FQNNGV in the germline V gene. This CDR3 has 12 residues. The CDR3: CASSFGGNEQYF. CDR3 nucleotide sequence: TGTGCCAGCAGCTTCGGGGGGAACGAGCAGTACTTC.

V is TRBV11-2 and J is TRBJ1-5, with 10 bases aligning to TRBD1. The CDR3 loop spans 15 amino acids. With V trimmed by 1 base and J by 5 bases, 2 bases remained unmatched. The germline V gene has CDR1 SGHAT and CDR2 FQNNGV. CDR3 bases: TGTGCCAGCAGCTTAGGACAGGGGGCCCATCAGCCCCAGCATTTT. Translating it yields CASSLGQGAHQPQHF.

The chain carries TRBV28 and TRBJ2-7; TRBD1 is a possible D gene (5 bases). Germline assignment: CDR1 MDHEN and CDR2 SYDVKM. The germline V and J ends were trimmed by 1 base and 2 bases, with 6 bases remaining between them. This CDR3 contains 13 residues. The chain's CDR3 is CASSLLGAYEQYF. For the CDR3, the DNA is TGTGCCAGCAGTTTATTAGGGGCCTACGAGCAGTACTTC.